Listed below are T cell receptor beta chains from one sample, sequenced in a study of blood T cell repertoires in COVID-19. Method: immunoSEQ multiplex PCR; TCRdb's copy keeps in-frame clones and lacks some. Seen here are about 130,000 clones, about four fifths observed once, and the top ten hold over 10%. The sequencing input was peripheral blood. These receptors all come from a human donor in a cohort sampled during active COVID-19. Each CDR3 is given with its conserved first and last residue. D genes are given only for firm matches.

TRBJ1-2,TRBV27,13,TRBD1,TGTGCCAGCAGTTTTGGGACAGACTATGGCTACACCTTC,CASSFGTDYGYTF
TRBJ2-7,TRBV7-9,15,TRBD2,TGTGCCAGCAGCTTAGTCGGGACTAAGGTCTACGAGCAGTACTTC,CASSLVGTKVYEQYF
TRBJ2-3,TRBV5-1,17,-,TGCGCCAGCAGCCATAGCTTATTTGCGCGCGACACAGATACGCAGTATTTT,CASSHSLFARDTDTQYF
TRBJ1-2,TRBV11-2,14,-,TGTGCCAGCAGCTTAGCCGTCCGCGGGGGTGGCTACACCTTC,CASSLAVRGGGYTF
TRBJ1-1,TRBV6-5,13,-,TGTGCCAGCAGTTACGGCCAGGGGACTGAAGCTTTCTTT,CASSYGQGTEAFF
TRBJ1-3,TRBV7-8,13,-,TGTGCCAGCAGCCCAGGGGTTGGAAACACCATATATTTT,CASSPGVGNTIYF
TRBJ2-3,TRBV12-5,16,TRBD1,TGTGCTAGTGGTTTGGTGACAGGGCAAAGCACAGATACGCAGTATTTT,CASGLVTGQSTDTQYF
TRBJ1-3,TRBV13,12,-,TGTGCCAGCAGCTTCCCTCCGAACACCATATATTTT,CASSFPPNTIYF
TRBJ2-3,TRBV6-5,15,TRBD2,TGTGCCAGCAGTTATGGGCTAGCGGTGGCAGATACGCAGTATTTT,CASSYGLAVADTQYF
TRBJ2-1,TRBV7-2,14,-,TGTGCCAGCAGCCCCGAACGGGGGTACAATGAGCAGTTCTTC,CASSPERGYNEQFF
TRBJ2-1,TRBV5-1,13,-,TGCGCCAGCAGCCCGTTCTTTTCGGATGAGCAGTTCTTC,CASSPFFSDEQFF
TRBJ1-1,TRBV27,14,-,TGTGCCAGCAGGATACAGGGCCCGAACACTGAAGCTTTCTTT,CASRIQGPNTEAFF
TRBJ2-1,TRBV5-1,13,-,TGCGCCAGCAGTTCCGGGGGTTACAATGAGCAGTTCTTC,CASSSGGYNEQFF
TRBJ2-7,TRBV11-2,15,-,TGTGCCAGCAGCCCACGGGTGGACACGGGTTACGAGCAGTACTTC,CASSPRVDTGYEQYF
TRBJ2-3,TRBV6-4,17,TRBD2,TGTGCCAGACCCCCAATAACTAGCGTTCCTAGCACAGATACGCAGTATTTT,CARPPITSVPSTDTQYF
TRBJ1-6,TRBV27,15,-,TGTGCCAGCAGTCAGTGGGAGGGTCGGAATTCACCCCTCCACTTT,CASSQWEGRNSPLHF